Included here is one TCR beta chain sequence, with context. Its antigen is unknown. The CDR3 covers 14 residues. Trimming cost V 2 bases and J 0 bases, with 5 bases left between them. Germline values: CDR1 LGHNT, CDR2 FRNRAP. Time point given: week 23, last vaccination. The vaccine gave 300 ug of a 20-mer mutant IDH1 peptide subcutaneously per dose. The record originates from a study of a mutant IDH1 vaccine in newly diagnosed glioma. Study-level background: The initiation of vaccination occurred 4-6 weeks after radiotherapy alone, or with temozolomide cycles. Prior therapy was radiotherapy, temozolomide, or both; most received both. Study findings and constraints: Changes in top peripheral clonotypes did not appear linked to pseudoprogression. Researchers report vaccine-induced immune responses in just under 95% of patients.

This table comes from immunoSEQ multiplex PCR, and its TCRdb copy is limited to in-frame clones, with some not included. Here the sample spans around 55,000 clones, about four fifths being singletons. The input for sequencing was PBMCs, taken from a glioma patient whose treatment included an IDH1 peptide vaccine. The clonotype comes from a man aged 40-50 years with glioma. The chain uses TRBV12-5 and TRBJ1-5, with no clear D. The DNA of the CDR3 is TGTGCTAGTGGTTTGTCGAATAGCAATCAGCCCCAGCATTTT. Amino acids: CASGLSNSNQPQHF. The full variable domain, with the rest looked up from reference TRBV12-5 and TRBJ1-5, is DARVTQTPRHKVTEMGQEVTMRCQPILGHNTVFWYRQTMMQGLELLAYFRNRAPLDDSGMPKDRFSAEMPDATLATLKIQPSEPRDSAVYFCASGLSNSNQPQHFGDGTRLSIL.